The clone carrying this TCR beta chain was seen repeatedly, ten times or more. This record comes from a study of T cells in Graves' hyperthyroidism and ophthalmopathy. Recently diagnosed hyperthyroidism of less than 2 months' duration affected patients aged 18 to 65. TCR beta CDR3 regions were amplified from RNA. TCR CDR3 regions were first amplified by RT-PCR with HTBI primers. TCRdb ran MiXCR on the multiplex PCR reads and lists one entry per CDR3 protein. The sample gives about 360,000 distinct CDR3 sequences, over 10% of which show up once; roughly 9.2% is in the top ten. The CDR3 has 15 residues. Trimming pared 3 bases from V and 5 bases from J, leaving 19 bases between. Germline V gene sequence: CDR1 GTSNPN, CDR2 SVGIG (reference sequence).

The receptor's source is a young woman with Graves' hyperthyroidism. The sequencing sample was made of blood. The V call is TRBV30, the J call TRBJ2-5; the D gene could be TRBD1 or TRBD2 (6 bases each). The CDR3 protein is CAWRNLAGAGETQYF. The CDR3 region has the DNA TGTGCCTGGAGGAATCTGGCAGGGGCGGGGGAGACCCAGTACTTC.